The TCR beta chain under discussion was sequenced for a study of blood T cell repertoires in COVID-19. The germline gives CDR1 KGHSH, CDR2 LQKENI. V was trimmed by 3 bases and J by 8 bases, leaving 16 bases between them. The CDR3 totals 15 residues. The protocol was immunoSEQ multiplex PCR, while the TCRdb copy is restricted to in-frame clones and leaves out a portion. The sample shows some 70,000 clones, more than 75% of them seen only once. This clonotype was obtained from a man over 45 with active COVID-19. Specimen: peripheral blood. The chain combines TRBV18 with TRBJ1-4, with TRBD1 as a possible D gene (6 bases). CDR3 protein: CASSPRQSGTEKLFF. The CDR3 nucleotides are TGTGCCAGCTCACCTCGTCAATCTGGGACAGAAAAACTGTTTTTT.